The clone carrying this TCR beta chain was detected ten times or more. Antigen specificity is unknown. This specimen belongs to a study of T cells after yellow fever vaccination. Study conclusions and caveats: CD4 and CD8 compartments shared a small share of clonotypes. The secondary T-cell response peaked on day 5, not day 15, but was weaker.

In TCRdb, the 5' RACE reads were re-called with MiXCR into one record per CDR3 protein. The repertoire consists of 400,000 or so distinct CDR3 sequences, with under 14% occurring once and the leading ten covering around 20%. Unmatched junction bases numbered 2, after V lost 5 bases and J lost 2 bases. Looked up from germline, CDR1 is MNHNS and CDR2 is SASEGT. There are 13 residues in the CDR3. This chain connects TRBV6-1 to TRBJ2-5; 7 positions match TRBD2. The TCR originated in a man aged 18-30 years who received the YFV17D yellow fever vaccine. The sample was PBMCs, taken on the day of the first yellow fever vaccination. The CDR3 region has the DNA TGTGCCAGCAGTCCCGGGAGGCAAGAGACCCAGTACTTC. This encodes CASSPGRQETQYF.